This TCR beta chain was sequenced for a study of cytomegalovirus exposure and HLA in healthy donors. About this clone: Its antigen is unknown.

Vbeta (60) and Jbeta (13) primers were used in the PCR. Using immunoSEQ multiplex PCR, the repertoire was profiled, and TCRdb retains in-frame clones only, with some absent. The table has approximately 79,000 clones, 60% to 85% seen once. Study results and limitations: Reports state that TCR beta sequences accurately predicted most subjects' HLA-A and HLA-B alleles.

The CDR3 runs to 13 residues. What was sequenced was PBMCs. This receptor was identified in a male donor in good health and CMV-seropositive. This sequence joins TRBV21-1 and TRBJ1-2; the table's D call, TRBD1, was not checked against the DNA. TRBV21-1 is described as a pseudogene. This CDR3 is CASSKDRGHGYTF. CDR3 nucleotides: TGTGCCAGCAGCAAGGACAGGGGGCATGGCTACACCTTC.